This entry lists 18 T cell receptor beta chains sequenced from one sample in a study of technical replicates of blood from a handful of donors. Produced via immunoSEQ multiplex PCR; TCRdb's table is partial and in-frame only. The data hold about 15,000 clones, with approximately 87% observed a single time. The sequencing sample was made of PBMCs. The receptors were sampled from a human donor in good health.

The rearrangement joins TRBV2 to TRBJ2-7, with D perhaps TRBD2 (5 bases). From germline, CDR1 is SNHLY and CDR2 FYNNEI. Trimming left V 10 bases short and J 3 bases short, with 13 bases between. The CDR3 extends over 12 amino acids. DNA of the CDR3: TGTGCCACCTGGAAGGAGGACTACGAGCAGTACTTC. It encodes CATWKEDYEQYF. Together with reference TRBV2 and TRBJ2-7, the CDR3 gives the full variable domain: EPEVTQTPSHQVTQMGQEVILRCVPISNHLYFYWYRQILGQKVEFLVSFYNNEISEKSEIFDDQFSVERPDGSNFTLKIRSTKLEDSAMYFCATWKEDYEQYFGPGTRLTVT.

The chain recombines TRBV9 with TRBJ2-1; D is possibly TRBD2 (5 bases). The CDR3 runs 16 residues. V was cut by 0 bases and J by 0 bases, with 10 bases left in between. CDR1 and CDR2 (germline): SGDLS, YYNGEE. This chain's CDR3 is CASSVGSGRSYNEQFF. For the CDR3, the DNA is TGTGCCAGCAGCGTAGGGAGCGGACGCTCCTACAATGAGCAGTTCTTC.

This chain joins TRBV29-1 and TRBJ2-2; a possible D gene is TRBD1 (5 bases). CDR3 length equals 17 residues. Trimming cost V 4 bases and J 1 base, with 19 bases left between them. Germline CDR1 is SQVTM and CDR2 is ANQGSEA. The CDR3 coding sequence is TGCAGCGTTGGCGCCCATAGACAGAGTAAGAACACCGGGGAGCTGTTTTTT. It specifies CSVGAHRQSKNTGELFF.

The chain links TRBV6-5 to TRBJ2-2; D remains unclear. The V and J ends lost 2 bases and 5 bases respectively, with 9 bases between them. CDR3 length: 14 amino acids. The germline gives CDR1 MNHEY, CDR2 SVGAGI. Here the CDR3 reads CASSYLGLTGELFF. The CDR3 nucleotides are TGTGCCAGCAGTTACCTCGGTTTAACCGGGGAGCTGTTTTTT.

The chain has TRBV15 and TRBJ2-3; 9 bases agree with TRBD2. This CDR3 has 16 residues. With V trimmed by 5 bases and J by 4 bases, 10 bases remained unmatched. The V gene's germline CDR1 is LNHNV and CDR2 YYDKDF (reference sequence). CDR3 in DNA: TGTGCCACCAGCTGGTCATTAGCGGGAGAATCAGATACGCAGTATTTT. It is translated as CATSWSLAGESDTQYF.

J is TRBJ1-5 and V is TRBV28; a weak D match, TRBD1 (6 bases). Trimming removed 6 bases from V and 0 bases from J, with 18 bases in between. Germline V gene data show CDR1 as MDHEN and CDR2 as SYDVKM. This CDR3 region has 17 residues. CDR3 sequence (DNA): TGTGCCAGCAGGACATTACAGGGCAGCTATAGCAATCAGCCCCAGCATTTT. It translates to CASRTLQGSYSNQPQHF.

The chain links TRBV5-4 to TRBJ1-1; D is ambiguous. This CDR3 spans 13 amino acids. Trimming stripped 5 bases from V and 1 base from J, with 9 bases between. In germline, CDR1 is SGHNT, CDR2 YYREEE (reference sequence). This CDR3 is CASSLEKNTEAFF. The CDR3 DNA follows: TGTGCCAGCAGTTTAGAGAAGAACACTGAAGCTTTCTTT.

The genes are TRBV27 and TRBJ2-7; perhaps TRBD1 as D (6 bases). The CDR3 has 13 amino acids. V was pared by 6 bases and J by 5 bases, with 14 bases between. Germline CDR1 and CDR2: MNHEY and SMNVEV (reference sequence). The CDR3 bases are TGTGCCAGCAGGGTACAGGGTTTCAACGAGCAGTACTTC. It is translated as CASRVQGFNEQYF.

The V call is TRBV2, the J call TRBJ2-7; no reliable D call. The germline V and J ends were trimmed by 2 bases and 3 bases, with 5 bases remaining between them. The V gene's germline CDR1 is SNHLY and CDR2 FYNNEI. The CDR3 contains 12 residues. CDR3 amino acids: CASSEIDYEQYF. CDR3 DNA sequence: TGTGCCAGCAGTGAAATAGACTACGAGCAGTACTTC.

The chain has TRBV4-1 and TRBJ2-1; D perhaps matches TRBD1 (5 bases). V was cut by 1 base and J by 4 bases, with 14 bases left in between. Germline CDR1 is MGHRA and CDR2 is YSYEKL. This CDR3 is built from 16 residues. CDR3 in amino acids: CASSQGVTQEYNEQFF. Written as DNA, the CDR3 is TGCGCCAGCAGCCAAGGGGTGACACAGGAGTACAATGAGCAGTTCTTC.

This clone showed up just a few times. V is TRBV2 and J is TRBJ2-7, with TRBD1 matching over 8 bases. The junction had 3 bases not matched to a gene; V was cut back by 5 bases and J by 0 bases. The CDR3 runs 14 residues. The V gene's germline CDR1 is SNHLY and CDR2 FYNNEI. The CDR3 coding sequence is TGTGCCAGCAGTTCGGACAGGGCCTCCTACGAGCAGTACTTC. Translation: CASSSDRASYEQYF.

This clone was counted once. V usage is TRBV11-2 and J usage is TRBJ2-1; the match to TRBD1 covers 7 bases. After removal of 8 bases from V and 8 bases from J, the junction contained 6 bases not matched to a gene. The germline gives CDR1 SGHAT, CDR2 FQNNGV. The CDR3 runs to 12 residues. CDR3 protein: CASQKGADEQFF. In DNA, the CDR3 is TGTGCCAGCCAGAAGGGGGCCGATGAGCAGTTCTTC.

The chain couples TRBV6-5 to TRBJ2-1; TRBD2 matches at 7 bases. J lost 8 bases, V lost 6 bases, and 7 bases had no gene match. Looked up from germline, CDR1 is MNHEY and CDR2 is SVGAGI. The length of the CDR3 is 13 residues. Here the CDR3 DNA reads TGTGCCAGCAGCCGGGGGGAGATCGATGAGCAGTTCTTC. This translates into CASSRGEIDEQFF.

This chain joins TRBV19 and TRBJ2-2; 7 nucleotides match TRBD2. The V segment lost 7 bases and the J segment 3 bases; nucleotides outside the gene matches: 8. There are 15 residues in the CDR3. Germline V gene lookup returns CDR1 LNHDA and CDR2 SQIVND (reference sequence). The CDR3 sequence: CASIGREIYTGELFF. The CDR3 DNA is TGTGCCAGTATCGGGCGGGAGATATACACCGGGGAGCTGTTTTTT.

CDR3 nucleotide sequence: TGCGCCAGCAGCGCCTCTAGCGGGTTGAACACCGGGGAGCTGTTTTTT. Translated, it gives CASSASSGLNTGELFF. The V gene is TRBV5-1, the J gene TRBJ2-2, with 8 positions matching TRBD2. CDR1 and CDR2 from the germline V gene are SGHRS and YFSETQ. The trim removed 4 bases at V and 1 base at J, leaving 6 bases unmatched. There are 16 residues in the CDR3.

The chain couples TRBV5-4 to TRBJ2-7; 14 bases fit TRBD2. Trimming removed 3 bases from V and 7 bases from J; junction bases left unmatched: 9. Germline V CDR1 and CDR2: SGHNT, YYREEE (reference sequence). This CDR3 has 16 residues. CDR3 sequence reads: CASSSDPTSGRGEQYF. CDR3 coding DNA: TGTGCCAGCAGCTCCGATCCGACTAGCGGGAGGGGTGAGCAGTACTTC.

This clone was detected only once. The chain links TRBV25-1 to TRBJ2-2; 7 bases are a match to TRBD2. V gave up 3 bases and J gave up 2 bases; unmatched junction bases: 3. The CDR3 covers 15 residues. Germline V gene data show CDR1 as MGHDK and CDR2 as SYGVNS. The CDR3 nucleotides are TGTGCCAGCAGTGACCTAGCGGCCAACACCGGGGAGCTGTTTTTT. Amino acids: CASSDLAANTGELFF.

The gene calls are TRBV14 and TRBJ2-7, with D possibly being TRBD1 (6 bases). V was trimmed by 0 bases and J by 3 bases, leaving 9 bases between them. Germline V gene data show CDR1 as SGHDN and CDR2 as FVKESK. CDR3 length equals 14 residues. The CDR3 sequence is CASSQDPDSYEQYF. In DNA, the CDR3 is TGTGCCAGCAGCCAAGATCCGGACAGCTACGAGCAGTACTTC.